This TCR beta chain was profiled in a study of control samples from healthy donors and cancer patients (dated by TCRdb to 2019 to 2021). V drops 1 base and J drops 8 bases, leaving 11 bases in between. As encoded in the germline V gene, CDR1 is SNHLY while CDR2 is FYNNEI. From the cysteine up to the phenylalanine, the CDR3 has a length of 13 residues. Of the read, only the CDR3 DNA is kept; its 39 bases are in frame from base 1. Libraries were constructed by the immunoSEQ multiplex PCR assay. As stored in TCRdb, this immuneACCESS dataset retains in-frame rearrangements with V and J assigned. A fraction of the clones does not appear; measured against another copy, unresolved V genes explain less than half of the discrepancy, and the remainder lacks a known reason. This sample's table has entries for 150,000 to 200,000 clones. About 2.2% of the sample rests with the top ten. As to this clone: Its antigen is not yet known.

The chain links TRBV2 with TRBJ1-2; the D region possibly corresponds to TRBD1 (6 bases align). The sequencing input was blood. The receptor comes from a woman aged 30 to 39 in good health. The CDR3 reads as follows: CASSEGSGVGYTF. DNA sequence: TGTGCCAGCAGTGAAGGATCAGGGGTCGGCTACACCTTC.